This T cell receptor (beta chain) is drawn from a study of shared clonotypes between healthy human individuals. The method was immunoSEQ multiplex PCR; TCRdb's version includes in-frame clones alone and lacks a portion of them. This sample has around 1.5 million clones, with about 98% found just once. As concerns this clone: The antigen remains undetermined.

CDR3 length: 16 residues. Looked up from germline, CDR1 is MDHEN and CDR2 is SYDVKM. With 0 bases removed from V and 0 bases from J, the gap between germline ends came to 9 bases. General study results and limits: The low donor count limited represented genetic and exposure-history diversity. Among several donors, about 4.6% of naive CD4 clonotypes were found in common.

Adult donors, all healthy and HIV-negative, had no recent acute infections or vaccinations. Nashville, Tennessee was home to all donors, each a Caucasian adult. This receptor was taken from a man aged 30 to 39 in good health. This chain connects TRBV28 to TRBJ2-1; D gene uncertain. Material: naive CD4+ T cells sorted from blood. Documented subset: CD45RA+ positively selected. The CDR3 DNA sequence: TGTGCCAGCAGTTTATGGTCGACCGGCTCCTACAATGAGCAGTTCTTC. It specifies CASSLWSTGSYNEQFF.